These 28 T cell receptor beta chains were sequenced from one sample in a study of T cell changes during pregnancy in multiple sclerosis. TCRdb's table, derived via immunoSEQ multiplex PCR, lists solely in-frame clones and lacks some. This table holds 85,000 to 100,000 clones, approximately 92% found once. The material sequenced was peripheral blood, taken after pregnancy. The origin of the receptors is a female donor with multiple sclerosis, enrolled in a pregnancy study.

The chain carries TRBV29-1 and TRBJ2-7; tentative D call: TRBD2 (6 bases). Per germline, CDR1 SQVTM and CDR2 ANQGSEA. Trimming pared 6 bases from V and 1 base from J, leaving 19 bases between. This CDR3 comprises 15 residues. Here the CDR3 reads CSVTGPRSGSYEQYF. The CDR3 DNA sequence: TGCAGCGTCACCGGGCCAAGAAGCGGGTCCTACGAGCAGTACTTC.

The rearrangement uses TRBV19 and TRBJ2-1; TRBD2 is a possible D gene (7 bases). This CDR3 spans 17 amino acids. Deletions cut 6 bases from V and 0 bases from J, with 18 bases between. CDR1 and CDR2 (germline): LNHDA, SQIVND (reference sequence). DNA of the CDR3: TGTGCCAGTAGGGGGGGGGCGTCCGATAGCTCCTACAATGAGCAGTTCTTC. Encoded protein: CASRGGASDSSYNEQFF.

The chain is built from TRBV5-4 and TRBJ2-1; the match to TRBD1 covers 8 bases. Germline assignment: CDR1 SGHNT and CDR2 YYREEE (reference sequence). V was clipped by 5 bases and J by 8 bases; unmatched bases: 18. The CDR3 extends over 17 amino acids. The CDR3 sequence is CASSSPPATGVMDEQFF. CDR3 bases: TGTGCCAGCAGTTCCCCTCCAGCGACAGGGGTAATGGATGAGCAGTTCTTC.

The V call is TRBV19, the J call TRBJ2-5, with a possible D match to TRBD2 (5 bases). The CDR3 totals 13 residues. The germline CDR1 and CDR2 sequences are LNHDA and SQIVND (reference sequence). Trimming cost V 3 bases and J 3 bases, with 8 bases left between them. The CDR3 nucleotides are TGTGCCAGTAGTATTTCGGGAAAAGAGACCCAGTACTTC. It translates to CASSISGKETQYF.

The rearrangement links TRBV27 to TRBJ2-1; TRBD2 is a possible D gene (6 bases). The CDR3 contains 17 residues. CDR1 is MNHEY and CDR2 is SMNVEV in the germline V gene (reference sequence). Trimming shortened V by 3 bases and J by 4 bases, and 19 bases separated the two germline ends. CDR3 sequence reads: CASSLSPPGDVYNEQFF. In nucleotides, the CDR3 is TGTGCCAGCAGTTTGTCCCCCCCGGGGGATGTGTACAATGAGCAGTTCTTC.

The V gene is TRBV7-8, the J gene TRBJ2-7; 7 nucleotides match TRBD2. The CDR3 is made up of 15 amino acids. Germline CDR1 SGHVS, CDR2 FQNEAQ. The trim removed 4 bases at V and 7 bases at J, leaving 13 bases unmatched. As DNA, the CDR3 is TGTGCCAGCAGCTCGCAAACAGGATCCGGGGGGGAGCAGTACTTC. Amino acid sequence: CASSSQTGSGGEQYF.

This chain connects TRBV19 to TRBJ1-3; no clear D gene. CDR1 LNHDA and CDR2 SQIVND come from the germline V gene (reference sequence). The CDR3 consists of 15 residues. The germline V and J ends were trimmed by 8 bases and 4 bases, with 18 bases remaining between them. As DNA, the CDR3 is TGTGCCAGTGCTTCATCCTGGGAGAACGGAAACACCATATATTTT. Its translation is CASASSWENGNTIYF.

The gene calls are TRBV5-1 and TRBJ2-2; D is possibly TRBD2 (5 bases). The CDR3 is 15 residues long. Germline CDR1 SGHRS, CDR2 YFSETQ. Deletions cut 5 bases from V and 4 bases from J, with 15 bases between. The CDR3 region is CASRPDWAGTGELFF. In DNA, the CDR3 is TGCGCCAGCAGACCTGACTGGGCGGGCACCGGGGAGCTGTTTTTT.

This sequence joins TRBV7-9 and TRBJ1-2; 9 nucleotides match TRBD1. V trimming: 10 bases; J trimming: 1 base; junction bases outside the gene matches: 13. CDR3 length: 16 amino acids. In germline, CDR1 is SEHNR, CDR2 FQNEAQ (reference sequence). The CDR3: CATIPGTGLLNYGYTF. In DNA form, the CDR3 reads TGTGCCACCATTCCAGGGACAGGGCTTCTTAACTATGGCTACACCTTC.

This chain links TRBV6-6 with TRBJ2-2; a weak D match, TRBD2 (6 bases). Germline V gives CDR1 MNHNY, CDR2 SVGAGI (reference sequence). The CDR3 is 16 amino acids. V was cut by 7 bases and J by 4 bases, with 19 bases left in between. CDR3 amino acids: CASTPPRLGGTGELFF. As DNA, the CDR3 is TGTGCCAGCACTCCCCCCAGGTTGGGAGGCACCGGGGAGCTGTTTTTT.

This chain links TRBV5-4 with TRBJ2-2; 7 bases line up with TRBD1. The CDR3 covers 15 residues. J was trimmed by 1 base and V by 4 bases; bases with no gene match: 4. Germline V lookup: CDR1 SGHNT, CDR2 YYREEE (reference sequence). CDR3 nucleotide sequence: TGTGCCAGCAGCCCTAGGACAGGGAACACCGGGGAGCTGTTTTTT. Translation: CASSPRTGNTGELFF.

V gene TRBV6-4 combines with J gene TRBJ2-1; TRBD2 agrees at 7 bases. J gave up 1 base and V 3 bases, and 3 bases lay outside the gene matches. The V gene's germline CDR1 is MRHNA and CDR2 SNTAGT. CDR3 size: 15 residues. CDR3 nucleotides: TGTGCCAGCAGTGAGCGAGCGGGATCCTACAATGAGCAGTTCTTC. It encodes CASSERAGSYNEQFF.

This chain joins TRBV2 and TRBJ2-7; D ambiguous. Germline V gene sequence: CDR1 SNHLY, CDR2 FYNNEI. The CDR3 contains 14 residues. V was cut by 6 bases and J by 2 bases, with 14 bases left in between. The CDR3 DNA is TGTGCCAGCAGCCCCATGGGCATTGCCTACGAGCAGTACTTC. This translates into CASSPMGIAYEQYF.

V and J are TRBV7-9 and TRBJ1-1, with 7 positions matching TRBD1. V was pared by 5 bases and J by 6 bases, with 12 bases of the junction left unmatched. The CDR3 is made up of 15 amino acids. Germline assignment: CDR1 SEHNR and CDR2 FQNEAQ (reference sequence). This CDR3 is CASSGDSKDRPEAFF. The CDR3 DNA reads TGTGCCAGCAGCGGGGACAGTAAAGATAGGCCTGAAGCTTTCTTT.

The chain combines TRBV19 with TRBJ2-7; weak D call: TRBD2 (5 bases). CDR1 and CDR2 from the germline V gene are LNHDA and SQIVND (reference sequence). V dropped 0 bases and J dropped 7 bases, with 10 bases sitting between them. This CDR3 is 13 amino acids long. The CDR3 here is CASSIDLGVEQYF. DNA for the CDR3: TGTGCCAGTAGTATAGATCTGGGAGTTGAGCAGTACTTC.

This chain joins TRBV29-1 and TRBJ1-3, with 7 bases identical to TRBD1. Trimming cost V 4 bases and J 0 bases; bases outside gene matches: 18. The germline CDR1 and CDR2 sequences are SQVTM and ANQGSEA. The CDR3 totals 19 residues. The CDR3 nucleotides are TGCAGCGTTGTAATTTCGTACGGCAGGGGGGCCCACTCTGGAAACACCATATATTTT. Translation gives CSVVISYGRGAHSGNTIYF.

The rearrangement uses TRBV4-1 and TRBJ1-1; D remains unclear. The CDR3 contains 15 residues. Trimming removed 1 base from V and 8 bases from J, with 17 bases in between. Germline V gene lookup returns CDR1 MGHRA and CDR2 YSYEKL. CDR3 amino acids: CASSQGTPGVREAFF. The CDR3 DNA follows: TGCGCCAGCAGCCAAGGTACTCCGGGTGTGAGAGAAGCTTTCTTT.

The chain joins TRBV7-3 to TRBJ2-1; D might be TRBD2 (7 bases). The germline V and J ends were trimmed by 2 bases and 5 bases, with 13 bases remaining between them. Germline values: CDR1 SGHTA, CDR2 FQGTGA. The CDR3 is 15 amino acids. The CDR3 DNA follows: TGTGCCAGCAGCTTACCGGGGGCGGGGGACAATGAGCAGTTCTTC. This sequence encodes CASSLPGAGDNEQFF.

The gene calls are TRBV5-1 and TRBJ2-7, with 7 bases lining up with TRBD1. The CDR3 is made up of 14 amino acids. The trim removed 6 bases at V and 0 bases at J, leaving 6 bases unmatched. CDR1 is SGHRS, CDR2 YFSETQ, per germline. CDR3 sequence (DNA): TGCGCCAGCACCCCTACAGGGGACTCCTACGAGCAGTACTTC. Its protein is CASTPTGDSYEQYF.

CDR3 nucleotide sequence: TGTGCCAGCAGTTACACCGCCTCCTACGAGCAGTACTTC. This codes for CASSYTASYEQYF. The chain uses TRBV27 and TRBJ2-7; unclear D gene. CDR3 length equals 13 residues. Trimming removed 4 bases from V and 0 bases from J, with 7 bases in between. Per the germline V gene, CDR1 is MNHEY and CDR2 is SMNVEV (reference sequence).

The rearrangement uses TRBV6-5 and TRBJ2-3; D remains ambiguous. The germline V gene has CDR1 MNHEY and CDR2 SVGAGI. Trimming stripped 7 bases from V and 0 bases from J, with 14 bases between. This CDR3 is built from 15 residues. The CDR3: CASTLFHSSTDTQYF. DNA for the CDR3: TGTGCCAGCACCCTCTTTCACTCAAGCACAGATACGCAGTATTTT.

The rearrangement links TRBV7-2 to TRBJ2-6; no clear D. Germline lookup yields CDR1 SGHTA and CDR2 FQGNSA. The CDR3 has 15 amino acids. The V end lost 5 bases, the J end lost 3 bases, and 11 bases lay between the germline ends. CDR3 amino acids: CASSRTPLGANVLTF. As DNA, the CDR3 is TGTGCCAGCAGCCGAACCCCACTTGGGGCCAACGTCCTGACTTTC.

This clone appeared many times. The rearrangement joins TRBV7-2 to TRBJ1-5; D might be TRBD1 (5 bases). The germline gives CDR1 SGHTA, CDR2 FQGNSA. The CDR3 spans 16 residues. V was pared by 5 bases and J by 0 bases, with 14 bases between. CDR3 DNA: TGTGCCAGCAGCGTAGACAGTGCCCATAGCAATCAGCCCCAGCATTTT. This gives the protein CASSVDSAHSNQPQHF.

CDR3 region: CASSLNGGMNTEAFF. For the CDR3, the DNA is TGTGCCAGCAGCCTTAATGGGGGGATGAACACTGAAGCTTTCTTT. V gene TRBV7-3 combines with J gene TRBJ1-1, with a possible D match to TRBD1 (5 bases). This CDR3 is 15 amino acids long. Germline CDR1 and CDR2: SGHTA and FQGTGA. V lost 5 bases, J lost 0 bases, and 13 bases lay in between.

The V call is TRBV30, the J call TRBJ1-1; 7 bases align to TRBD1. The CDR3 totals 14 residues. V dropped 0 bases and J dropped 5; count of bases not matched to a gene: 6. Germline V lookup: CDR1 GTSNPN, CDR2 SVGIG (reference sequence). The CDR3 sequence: CAWSVEQGWTEAFF. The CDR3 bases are TGTGCCTGGAGTGTTGAACAGGGGTGGACTGAAGCTTTCTTT.

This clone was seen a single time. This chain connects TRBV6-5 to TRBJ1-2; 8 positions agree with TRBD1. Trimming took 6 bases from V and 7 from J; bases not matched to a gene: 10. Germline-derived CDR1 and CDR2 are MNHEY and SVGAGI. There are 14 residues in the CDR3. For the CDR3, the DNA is TGTGCCAGCAGGAGACAGGGGCTTACGGCTGGCTACACCTTC. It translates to CASRRQGLTAGYTF.

CDR3 region: CASSQGLAGSYEQYF. The CDR3 nucleotides read TGCGCCAGCAGCCAGGGACTAGCGGGATCCTACGAGCAGTACTTC. The rearrangement links TRBV4-1 to TRBJ2-7; TRBD2 matches 13 bases. Looked up from germline, CDR1 is MGHRA and CDR2 is YSYEKL. This CDR3 comprises 15 residues. V lost 3 bases, J lost 1 base, and 0 bases stayed unmatched.

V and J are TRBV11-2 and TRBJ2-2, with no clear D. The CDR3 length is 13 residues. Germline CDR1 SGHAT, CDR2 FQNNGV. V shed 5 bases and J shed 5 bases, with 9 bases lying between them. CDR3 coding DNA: TGTGCCAGCAGCCTCTTCCGTACCGGGGAGCTGTTTTTT. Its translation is CASSLFRTGELFF.